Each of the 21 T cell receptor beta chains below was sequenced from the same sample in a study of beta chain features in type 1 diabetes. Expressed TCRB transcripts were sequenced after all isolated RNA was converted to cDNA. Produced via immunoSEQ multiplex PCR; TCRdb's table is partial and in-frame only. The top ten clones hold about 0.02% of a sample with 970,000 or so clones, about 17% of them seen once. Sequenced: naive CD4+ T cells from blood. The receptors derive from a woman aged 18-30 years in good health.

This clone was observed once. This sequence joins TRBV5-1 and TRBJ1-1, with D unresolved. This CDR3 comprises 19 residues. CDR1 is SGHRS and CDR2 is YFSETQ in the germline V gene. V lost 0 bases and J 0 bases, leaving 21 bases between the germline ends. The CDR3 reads CASSLAGQNSWRMNTEAFF. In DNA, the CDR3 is TGCGCCAGCAGCTTGGCCGGGCAGAACTCCTGGAGGATGAACACTGAAGCTTTCTTT.

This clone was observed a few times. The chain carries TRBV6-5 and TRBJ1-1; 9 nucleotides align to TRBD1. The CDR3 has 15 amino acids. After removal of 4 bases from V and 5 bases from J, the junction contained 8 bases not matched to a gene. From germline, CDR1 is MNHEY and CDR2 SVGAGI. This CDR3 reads CASSSRDRAWTEAFF. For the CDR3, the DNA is TGTGCCAGCAGTTCCCGGGACAGGGCGTGGACTGAAGCTTTCTTT.

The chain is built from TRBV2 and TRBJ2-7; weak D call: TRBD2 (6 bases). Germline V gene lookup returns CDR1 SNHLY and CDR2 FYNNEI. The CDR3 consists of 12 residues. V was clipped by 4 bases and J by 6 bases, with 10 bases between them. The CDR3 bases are TGTGCCAGCAGTGGGGAGGCCGGCGAGCAGTACTTC. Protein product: CASSGEAGEQYF.

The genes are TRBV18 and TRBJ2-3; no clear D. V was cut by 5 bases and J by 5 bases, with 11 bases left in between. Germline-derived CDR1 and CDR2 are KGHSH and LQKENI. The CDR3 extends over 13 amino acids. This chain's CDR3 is CASSSNSGDTQYF. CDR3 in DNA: TGTGCCAGCTCATCAAACTCGGGAGATACGCAGTATTTT.

CDR3: CAISLTGQETQYF. The CDR3 DNA sequence: TGTGCCATCAGCTTGACAGGACAAGAGACCCAGTACTTC. The chain recombines TRBV10-3 with TRBJ2-5; the D gene is possibly TRBD1 (6 bases). Germline-derived CDR1 and CDR2 are ENHRY and SYGVKD. CDR3 length equals 13 residues. V dropped 6 bases and J dropped 2 bases, with 10 bases sitting between them.

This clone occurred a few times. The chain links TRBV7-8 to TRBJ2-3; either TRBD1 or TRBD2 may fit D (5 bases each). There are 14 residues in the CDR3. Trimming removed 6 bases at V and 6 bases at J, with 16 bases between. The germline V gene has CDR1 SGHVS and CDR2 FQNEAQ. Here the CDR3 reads CASSSIGTLDTQYF. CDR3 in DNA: TGTGCCAGCAGTTCGATAGGGACCTTGGATACGCAGTATTTT.

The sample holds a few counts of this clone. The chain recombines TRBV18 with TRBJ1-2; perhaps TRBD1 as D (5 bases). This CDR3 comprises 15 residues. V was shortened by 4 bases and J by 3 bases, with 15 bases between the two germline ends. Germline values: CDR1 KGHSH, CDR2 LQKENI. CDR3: CASSLNRDLDYGYTF. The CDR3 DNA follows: TGTGCCAGCTCACTAAACCGGGACCTTGACTATGGCTACACCTTC.

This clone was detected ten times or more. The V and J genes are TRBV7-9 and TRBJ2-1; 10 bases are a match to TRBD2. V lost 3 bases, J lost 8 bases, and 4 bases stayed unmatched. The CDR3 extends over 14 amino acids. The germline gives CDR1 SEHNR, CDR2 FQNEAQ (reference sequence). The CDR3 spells CASSFSGRNDEQFF. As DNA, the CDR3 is TGTGCCAGCAGCTTTAGCGGGAGGAATGATGAGCAGTTCTTC.

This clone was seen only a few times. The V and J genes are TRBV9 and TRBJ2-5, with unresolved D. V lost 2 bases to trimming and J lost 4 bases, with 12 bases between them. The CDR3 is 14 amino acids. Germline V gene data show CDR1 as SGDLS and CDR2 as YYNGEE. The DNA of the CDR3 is TGTGCCAGCAGCGTTTCCCGCCGAGGAGAGACCCAGTACTTC. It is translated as CASSVSRRGETQYF.

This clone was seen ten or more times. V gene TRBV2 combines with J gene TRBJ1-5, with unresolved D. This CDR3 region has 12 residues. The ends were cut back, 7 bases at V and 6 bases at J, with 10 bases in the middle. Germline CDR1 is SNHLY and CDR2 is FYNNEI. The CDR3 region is CASKGGGQPQHF. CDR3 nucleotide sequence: TGTGCCAGCAAAGGAGGCGGTCAGCCCCAGCATTTT.

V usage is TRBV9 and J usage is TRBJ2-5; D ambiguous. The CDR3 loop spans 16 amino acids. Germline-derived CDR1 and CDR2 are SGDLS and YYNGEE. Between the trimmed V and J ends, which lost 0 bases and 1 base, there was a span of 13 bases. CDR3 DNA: TGTGCCAGCAGCGTAGCCTGGCGGAGCACCCAAGAGACCCAGTACTTC. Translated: CASSVAWRSTQETQYF.

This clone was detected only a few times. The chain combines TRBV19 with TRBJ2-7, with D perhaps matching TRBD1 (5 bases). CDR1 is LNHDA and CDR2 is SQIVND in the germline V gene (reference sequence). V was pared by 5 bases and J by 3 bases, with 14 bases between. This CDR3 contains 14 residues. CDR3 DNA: TGTGCCAGTAGTCCTTCAGGGCCCCACTACGAGCAGTACTTC. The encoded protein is CASSPSGPHYEQYF. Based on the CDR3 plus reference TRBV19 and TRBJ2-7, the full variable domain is DGGITQSPKYLFRKEGQNVTLSCEQNLNHDAMYWYRQDPGQGLRLIYYSQIVNDFQKGDIAEGYSVSREKKESFPLTVTSAQKNPTAFYLCASSPSGPHYEQYFGPGTRLTVT.

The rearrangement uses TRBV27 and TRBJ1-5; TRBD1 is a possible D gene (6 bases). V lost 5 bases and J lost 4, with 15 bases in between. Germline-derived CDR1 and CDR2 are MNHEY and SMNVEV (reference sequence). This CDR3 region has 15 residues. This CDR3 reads CASSPLNRVNQPQHF. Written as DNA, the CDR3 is TGTGCCAGCAGTCCCTTGAACAGGGTTAATCAGCCCCAGCATTTT.

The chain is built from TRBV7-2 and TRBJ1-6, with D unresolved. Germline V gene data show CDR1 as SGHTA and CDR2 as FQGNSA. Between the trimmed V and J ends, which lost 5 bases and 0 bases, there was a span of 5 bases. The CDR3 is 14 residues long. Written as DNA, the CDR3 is TGTGCCAGCAGCAGGAGCTCCTATAATTCACCCCTCCACTTT. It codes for CASSRSSYNSPLHF.

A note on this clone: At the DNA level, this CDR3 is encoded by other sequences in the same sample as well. The DNA of the CDR3 is TGTGCCACCAGCAGAGCCCGGGGCGAGCAGTACTTC. This sequence encodes CATSRARGEQYF. The chain uses TRBV15 and TRBJ2-7; the D gene is possibly TRBD2 (5 bases). Germline lookup yields CDR1 LNHNV and CDR2 YYDKDF (reference sequence). Between the trimmed V and J ends, which lost 1 base and 6 bases, there was a span of 7 bases. The CDR3 length is 12 residues.

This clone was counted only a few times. CDR3 sequence: CASSEWRGTGQEQFF. DNA for the CDR3: TGTGCCAGCAGTGAGTGGAGGGGGACCGGGCAAGAGCAGTTCTTC. V usage is TRBV2 and J usage is TRBJ2-1; D is perhaps TRBD1 or TRBD2 (6 bases each). CDR3 length equals 15 residues. V was trimmed by 3 bases and J by 10 bases, leaving 19 bases between them. Per germline, CDR1 SNHLY and CDR2 FYNNEI.

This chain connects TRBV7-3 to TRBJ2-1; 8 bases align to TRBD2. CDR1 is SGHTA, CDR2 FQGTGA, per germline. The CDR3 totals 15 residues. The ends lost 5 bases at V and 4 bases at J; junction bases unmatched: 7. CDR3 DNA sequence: TGTGCCAGCAGCACCACTAGCGGAACTTACAATGAGCAGTTCTTC. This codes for CASSTTSGTYNEQFF.

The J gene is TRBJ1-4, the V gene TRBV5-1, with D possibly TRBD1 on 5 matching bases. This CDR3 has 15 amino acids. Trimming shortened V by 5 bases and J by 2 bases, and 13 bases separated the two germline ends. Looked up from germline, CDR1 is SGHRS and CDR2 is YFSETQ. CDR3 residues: CASRPRGWTNEKLFF. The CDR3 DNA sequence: TGCGCCAGCAGACCGAGGGGTTGGACTAATGAAAAACTGTTTTTT.

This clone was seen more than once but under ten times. The CDR3 loop is CSVEDGEGTEAFF. CDR3 sequence (DNA): TGCAGCGTTGAAGATGGGGAGGGGACTGAAGCTTTCTTT. The chain combines TRBV29-1 with TRBJ1-1; D may be TRBD1 (5 bases). The CDR3 runs 13 residues. Germline loops: CDR1 SQVTM, CDR2 ANQGSEA. Trimming took 0 bases from V and 5 from J, leaving 10 bases between them. Using reference TRBV29-1 and TRBJ1-1 for the parts outside the CDR3, the full variable domain is SAVISQKPSRDICQRGTSLTIQCQVDSQVTMMFWYRQQPGQSLTLIATANQGSEATYESGFVIDKFPISRPNLTFSTLTVSNMSPEDSSIYLCSVEDGEGTEAFFGQGTRLTVV.

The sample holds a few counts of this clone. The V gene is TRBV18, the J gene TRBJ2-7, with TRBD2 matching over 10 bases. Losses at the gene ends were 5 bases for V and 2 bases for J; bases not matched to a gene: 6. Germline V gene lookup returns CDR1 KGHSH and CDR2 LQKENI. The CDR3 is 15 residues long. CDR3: CASSASSGSTYEQYF. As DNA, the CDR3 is TGTGCCAGCTCAGCTTCTAGCGGGAGTACCTACGAGCAGTACTTC.

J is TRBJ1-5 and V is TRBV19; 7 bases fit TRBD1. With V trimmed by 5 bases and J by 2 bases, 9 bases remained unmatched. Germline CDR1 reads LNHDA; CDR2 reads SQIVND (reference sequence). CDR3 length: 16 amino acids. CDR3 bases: TGTGCCAGTAGTGTAATGAACAGGGGCGGCAATCAGCCCCAGCATTTT. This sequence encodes CASSVMNRGGNQPQHF.